Only a few counts were recorded for the clone carrying this T cell receptor beta chain. cDNA molecules, individually, were tagged with unique molecular identifiers. TCRdb analysed the 5' RACE reads with MiXCR anew, one entry per CDR3 protein. The sample yields approximately 64,000 distinct CDR3 sequences, more than 15% seen once. This entry comes from a study of early T cells in non-severe SARS-CoV-2 infection. Trimming removed 4 bases from V and 3 bases from J; junction bases left unmatched: 11. The CDR3 runs 16 residues. The V gene's germline CDR1 is GTSNPN and CDR2 SVGIG (reference sequence). The rearrangement links TRBV30 to TRBJ2-2; 7 bases fit TRBD1. The sequence derives from an adult who was a healthcare worker with PCR-confirmed SARS-CoV-2 infection or an uninfected control (not recorded which). The input for sequencing was whole blood, taken at baseline. CDR3: CAWKPIGQDYTGELFF. The CDR3 DNA sequence: TGTGCCTGGAAACCTATCGGACAGGACTACACCGGGGAGCTGTTTTTT.